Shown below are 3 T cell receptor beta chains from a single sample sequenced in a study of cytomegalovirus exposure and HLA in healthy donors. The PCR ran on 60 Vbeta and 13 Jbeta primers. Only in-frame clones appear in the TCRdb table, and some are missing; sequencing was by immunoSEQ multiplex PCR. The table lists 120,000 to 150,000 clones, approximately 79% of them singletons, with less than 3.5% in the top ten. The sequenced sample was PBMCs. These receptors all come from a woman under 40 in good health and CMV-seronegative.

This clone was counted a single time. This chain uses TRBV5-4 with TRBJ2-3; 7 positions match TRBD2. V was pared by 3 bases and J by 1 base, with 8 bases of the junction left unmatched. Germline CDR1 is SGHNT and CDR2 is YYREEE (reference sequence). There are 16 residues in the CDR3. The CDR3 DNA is TGTGCCAGCAGCTCGACAGCGGGGCCCCGCACAGATACGCAGTATTTT. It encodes CASSSTAGPRTDTQYF.

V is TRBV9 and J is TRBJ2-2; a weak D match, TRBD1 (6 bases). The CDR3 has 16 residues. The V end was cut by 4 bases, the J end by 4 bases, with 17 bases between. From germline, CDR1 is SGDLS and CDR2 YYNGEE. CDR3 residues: CASSLRGLRSTGELFF. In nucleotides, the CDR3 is TGTGCCAGCAGCCTCAGGGGTCTAAGGAGCACCGGGGAGCTGTTTTTT.

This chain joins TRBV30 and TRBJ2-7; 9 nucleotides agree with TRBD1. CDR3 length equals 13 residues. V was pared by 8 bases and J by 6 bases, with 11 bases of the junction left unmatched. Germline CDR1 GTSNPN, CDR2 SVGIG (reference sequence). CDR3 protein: CARSRQGGGEQYF. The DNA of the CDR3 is TGTGCCCGATCCCGACAGGGGGGGGGCGAGCAGTACTTC.